The sequence of this TCR beta chain was determined in a study of long-term antiretroviral therapy in people with HIV. Study details: Samples from the earliest time points predate the 2015 immediate-ART recommendation by about a decade.

The V gene lost 10 bases and the J gene lost 3 bases, with 13 bases spanning the gap. CDR3 size: 12 residues. Looked up from germline, CDR1 is MNHEY and CDR2 is SMNVEV (reference sequence). Assay version v3.0 of immunoSEQ was used, and it was run at survey level. Measured with immunoSEQ multiplex PCR; TCRdb has only the in-frame clones, and not every one. The sample has tens of thousands of clones, around 77% seen once. General study results and limits: In HIV, the repertoires covered a tighter span of CDR3 lengths than in controls. Even long-term ART left TRB diversity below transplant donor controls, despite gains. There were no data on ART adherence, viral resistance or therapy changes, a gap that limits inferences about post-ART repertoire changes.

The count of this clone is one. The target antigen is unknown. The sequenced sample was unsorted PBMCs, obtained around 1.8 years before starting antiretroviral therapy. The TCR sequence derives from a woman aged 40 to 55 with HIV. V is TRBV27 and J is TRBJ2-7, with D uncertain. The chain's CDR3 is CATKSSYYEQYF. The CDR3 DNA reads as TGTGCCACCAAAAGCTCGTACTACGAGCAGTACTTC.